The present T cell receptor (beta chain) was sequenced within a study of OX40 agonist ivuxolimab in advanced cancers. About the research overall: The group had a mean age of about 64 years, ranged from roughly 23 to 90, and was 80% to 85% male. Whole-study results and caveats: Normalized T-cell clonal expansion was also low in some nonresponders. CD4+ and CD8+ blood T cells expanded clonally by week 6 at 0.1 to 3.0 mg/kg. More expanded clones were seen, on average, in CD8+ T cells than in CD4+.

With 11 bases removed from V and 10 bases from J, the gap between germline ends came to 24 bases. The germline CDR1 and CDR2 sequences are MNHNS and SASEGT. This CDR3 has 15 amino acids. Comment on this clone: Its antigen is not identified.

TCRdb's table, derived via immunoSEQ multiplex PCR, lists solely in-frame clones and lacks some. Here the sample spans tens of thousands of clones, 70% to 90% being singletons. Sequencing used CD4+ or CD8+ T cells sorted from blood, obtained in a trial of the OX40 agonist ivuxolimab. The V call is TRBV6-1, the J call TRBJ1-6; D gene uncertain. This TCR derives from an adult with an advanced solid tumor such as melanoma, head and neck, liver or kidney cancer. The CDR3 reads CASLGGWSHRSPLHF. The DNA for the CDR3 is TGTGCCTCCCTCGGCGGGTGGAGTCATAGGTCACCCCTCCACTTT.